This T cell receptor beta chain originates from a study of T cells after yellow fever vaccination (dated by TCRdb to about 2019). Background on the whole study: Libraries from fractions with low cell numbers were prepared with the SMART-Seq v4 Ultra Low Input RNA kit. To follow T-cell clones before and after primary and booster YFV17D yellow fever vaccination, bulk TCR alpha and beta repertoires were sequenced over time. Two healthy male donors, one aged 18 to 30 and one aged 30 to 40 years, made up the cohort. Blood was collected at multiple timepoints before and after primary and secondary immunization, and bulk PBMC replicates and cell subsets were isolated.

Sequenced using an Illumina NovaSeq 6000. TCR cDNA was synthesized by 5'RACE template switching, which introduced a universal primer site and unique molecular identifiers. cDNA synthesis was primed from both the TCR alpha and TCR beta constant segments. Library amplification involved two PCR steps, and the second step added sample barcodes and sequencing adapters. Sequencing of libraries was done on Illumina HiSeq 2500 (2x100 bp) or NovaSeq (2x150 bp). The study's processing was this. MIGEC handled demultiplexing of reads and collapsing into UMI consensus sequences, while MiXCR performed V(D)J alignment. Using edgeR on replicate PBMC samples, clonotypes were called vaccine-responding if FDR was below 0.01 and the log2 fold change was above 5 up to day 15. Each bulk clonotype received a CD4 or CD8 identity based on whether the sequenced CD4 or CD8 repertoire contained that clonotype at higher abundance. Using fastp at Q25 and MiXCR, TCRdb reprocessed the public reads and kept productive beta chains. Every CDR3 protein is listed once, alongside the most common genes and DNA of its rows. The V and J calls follow TCRdb's processing rather than the paper's. In all, the sample holds about 220,000 distinct CDR3 sequences, and roughly 3% of those were seen once. About 3% of the sample is taken by the ten largest.

On the study overall, not on this receptor specifically: The secondary T-cell response was weaker than the primary response but faster, peaking on day 5 instead of day 15. The study included only a couple of donors, which limits how far the findings can be generalized. Because abundant contaminating clonotypes from the bulk population could be contained in FACS-sorted repertoires, computational filtering was required. After the booster, most clones that had expanded after primary vaccination were detected again (around 96% of CD4 and around nine tenths of CD8), suggesting broad maintenance of memory. A small fraction of clonotypes showed up in both the CD4 and CD8 compartments, probably as a result of convergent recombination.

After removal of 1 base from V and 0 bases from J, the junction retains 4 bases not matched to a gene. CDR1 is given as SGHNT and CDR2 as YYREEE, both from the germline V gene (reference sequence). The CDR3 covers 16 residues, taking in both the cysteine and the phenylalanine. The entry retains the CDR3 DNA only, 48 bases that are in frame from base 1. With regard to this clonotype: This clone's antigen is unknown. Base qualities are missing; no much larger clone stands one base away.

The label giving this sample's treatment or condition can be read as: live attenuated yellow fever vaccine strain. A standard Ficoll-Paque protocol was used to isolate PBMCs from peripheral blood. Dynabeads CD4 and CD8 positive selection kits were used to isolate CD4 and CD8 T-cell fractions. TriZol was used to extract RNA from bulk PBMCs, CD4 and CD8 fractions, and dextramer-positive and dextramer-negative fractions. The receptor chain draws on TRBV5-4 and TRBJ2-4, and TRBD2 matches 7 of the central bases. The sequencing here drew on CD4+ T cells sorted from PBMCs, taken 10 days after the yellow fever booster vaccination. This sequence originates from a man aged 18 to 35 who received the YFV17D yellow fever vaccine. The sequence in DNA is TGTGCCAGCAGCTTGTCGGCGGGGGTAGCCAAAAACATTCAGTACTTC. The resulting protein is CASSLSAGVAKNIQYF.